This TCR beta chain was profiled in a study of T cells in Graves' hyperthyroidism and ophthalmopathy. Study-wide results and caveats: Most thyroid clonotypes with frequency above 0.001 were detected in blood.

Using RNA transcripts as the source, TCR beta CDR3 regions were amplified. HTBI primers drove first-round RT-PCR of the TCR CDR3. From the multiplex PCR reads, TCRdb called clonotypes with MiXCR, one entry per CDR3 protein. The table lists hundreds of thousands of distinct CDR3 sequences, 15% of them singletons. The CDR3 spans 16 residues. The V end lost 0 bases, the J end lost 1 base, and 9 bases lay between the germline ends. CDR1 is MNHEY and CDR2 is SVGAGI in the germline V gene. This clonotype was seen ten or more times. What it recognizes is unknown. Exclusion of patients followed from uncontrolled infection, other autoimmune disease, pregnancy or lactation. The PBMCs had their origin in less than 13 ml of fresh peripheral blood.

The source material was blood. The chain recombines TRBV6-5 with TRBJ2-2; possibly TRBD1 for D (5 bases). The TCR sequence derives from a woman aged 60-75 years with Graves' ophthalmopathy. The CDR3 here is CASSYSPRGNTGELFF. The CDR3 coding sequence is TGTGCCAGCAGTTACTCGCCAAGGGGGAACACCGGGGAGCTGTTTTTT.